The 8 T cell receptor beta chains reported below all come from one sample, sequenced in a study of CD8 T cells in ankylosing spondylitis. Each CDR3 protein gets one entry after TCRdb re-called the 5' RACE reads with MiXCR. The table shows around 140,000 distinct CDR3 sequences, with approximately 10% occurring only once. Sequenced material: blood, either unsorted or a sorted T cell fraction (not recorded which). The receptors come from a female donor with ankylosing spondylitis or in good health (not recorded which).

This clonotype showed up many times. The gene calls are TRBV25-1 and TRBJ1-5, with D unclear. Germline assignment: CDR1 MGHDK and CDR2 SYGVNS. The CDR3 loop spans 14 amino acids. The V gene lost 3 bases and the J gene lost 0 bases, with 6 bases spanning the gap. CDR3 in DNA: TGTGCCAGCAGTGACATATTTAGCAATCAGCCCCAGCATTTT. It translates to CASSDIFSNQPQHF.

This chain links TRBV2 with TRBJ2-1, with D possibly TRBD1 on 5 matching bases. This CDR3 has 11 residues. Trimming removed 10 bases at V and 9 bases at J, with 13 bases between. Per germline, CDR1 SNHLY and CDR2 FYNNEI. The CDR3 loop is CATTGVGEQFF. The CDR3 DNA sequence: TGTGCCACCACAGGTGTCGGTGAGCAGTTCTTC.

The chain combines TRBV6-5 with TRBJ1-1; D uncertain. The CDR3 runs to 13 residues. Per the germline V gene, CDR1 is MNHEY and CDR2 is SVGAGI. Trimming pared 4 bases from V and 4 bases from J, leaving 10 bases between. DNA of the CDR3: TGTGCCAGCAGTTTGGCCTGGGGCACTGAAGCTTTCTTT. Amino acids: CASSLAWGTEAFF.

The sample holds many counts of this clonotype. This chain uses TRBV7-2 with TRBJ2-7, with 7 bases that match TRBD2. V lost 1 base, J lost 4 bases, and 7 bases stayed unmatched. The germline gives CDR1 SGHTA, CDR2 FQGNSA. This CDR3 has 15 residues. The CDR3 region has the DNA TGTGCCAGCAGCTTAGGTGGGGGGGGTCTATACGAGCAGTACTTC. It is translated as CASSLGGGGLYEQYF.

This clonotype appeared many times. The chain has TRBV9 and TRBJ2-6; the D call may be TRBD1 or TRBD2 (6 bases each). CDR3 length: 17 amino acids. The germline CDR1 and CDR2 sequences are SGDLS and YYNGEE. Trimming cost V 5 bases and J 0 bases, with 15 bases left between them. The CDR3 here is CASSREGGSSGANVLTF. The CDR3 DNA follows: TGTGCCAGCAGTCGCGAGGGGGGTTCCTCTGGGGCCAACGTCCTGACTTTC.

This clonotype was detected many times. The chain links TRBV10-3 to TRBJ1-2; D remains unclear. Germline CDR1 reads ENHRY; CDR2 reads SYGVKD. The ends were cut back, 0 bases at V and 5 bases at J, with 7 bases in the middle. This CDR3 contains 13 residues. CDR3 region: CAISESTAYGYTF. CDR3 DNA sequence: TGTGCCATCAGTGAGTCTACAGCTTATGGCTACACCTTC.

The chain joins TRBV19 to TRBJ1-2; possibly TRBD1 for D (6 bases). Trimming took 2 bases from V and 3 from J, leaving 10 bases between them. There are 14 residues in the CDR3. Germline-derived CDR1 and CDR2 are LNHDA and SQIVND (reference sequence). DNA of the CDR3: TGTGCCAGTAGTATAATCCCAGGGGACTATGGCTACACCTTC. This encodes CASSIIPGDYGYTF.

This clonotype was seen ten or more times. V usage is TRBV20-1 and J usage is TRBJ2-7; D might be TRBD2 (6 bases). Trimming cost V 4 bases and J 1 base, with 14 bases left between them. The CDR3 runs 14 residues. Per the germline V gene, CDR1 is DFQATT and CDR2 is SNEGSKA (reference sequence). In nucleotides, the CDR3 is TGCAGTGCTACCTCCGGGACTCGATCCTACGAGCAGTACTTC. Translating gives CSATSGTRSYEQYF.